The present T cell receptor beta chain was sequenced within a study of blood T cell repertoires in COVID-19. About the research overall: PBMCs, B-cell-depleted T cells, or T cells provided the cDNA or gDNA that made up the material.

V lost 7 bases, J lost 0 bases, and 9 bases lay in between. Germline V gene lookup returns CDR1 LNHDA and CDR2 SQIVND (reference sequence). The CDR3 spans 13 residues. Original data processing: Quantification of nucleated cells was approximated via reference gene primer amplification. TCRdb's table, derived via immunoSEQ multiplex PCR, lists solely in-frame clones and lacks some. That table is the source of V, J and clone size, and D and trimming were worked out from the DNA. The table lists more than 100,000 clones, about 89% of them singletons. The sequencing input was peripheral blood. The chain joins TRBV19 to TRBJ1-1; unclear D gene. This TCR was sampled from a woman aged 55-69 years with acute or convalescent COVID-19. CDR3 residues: CASTQKLNTEAFF. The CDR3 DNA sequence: TGTGCCAGTACCCAAAAATTGAACACTGAAGCTTTCTTT. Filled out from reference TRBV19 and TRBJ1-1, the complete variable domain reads DGGITQSPKYLFRKEGQNVTLSCEQNLNHDAMYWYRQDPGQGLRLIYYSQIVNDFQKGDIAEGYSVSREKKESFPLTVTSAQKNPTAFYLCASTQKLNTEAFFGQGTRLTVV.